This entry lists 7 T cell receptor beta chains sequenced from one sample in a study of CD8 T cells in Susac syndrome. RNA totalling roughly 0.5 to 1 ug underwent reverse transcription with random hexamers. One entry per CDR3 protein, called by TCRdb with MiXCR from the immunoSEQ multiplex PCR reads. Counted here are some 160,000 distinct CDR3 sequences, under 97% occurring once; the ten biggest clones make up about 0.08%. The sequencing input was CD4+ T cells from PBMCs. These TCRs come from a human donor with Susac syndrome.

V and J are TRBV24-1 and TRBJ2-3; D is undetermined. The CDR3 runs to 13 residues. Germline-derived CDR1 and CDR2 are KGHDR and SFDVKD. V shed 4 bases and J shed 7 bases, with 11 bases lying between them. CDR3 sequence (DNA): TGTGCCACCAGTGAATTGGTCGGATATACGCAGTATTTT. It is translated as CATSELVGYTQYF.

This CDR3 reads CASSAQTGNNEQFF. CDR3 sequence (DNA): TGTGCCAGCAGCGCCCAGACAGGAAACAATGAGCAGTTCTTC. The chain links TRBV11-1 to TRBJ2-1; tentatively, D is TRBD1 (6 bases). The germline V and J ends were trimmed by 5 bases and 5 bases, with 13 bases remaining between them. Looked up from germline, CDR1 is SGHAT and CDR2 is FQDESV (reference sequence). The CDR3 runs to 14 residues.

This clonotype was counted once. V is TRBV11-2 and J is TRBJ2-7, with D hard to call. The V and J ends lost 5 bases and 2 bases respectively, with 13 bases between them. Looked up from germline, CDR1 is SGHAT and CDR2 is FQNNGV. There are 14 residues in the CDR3. The CDR3 loop reads CASSPTMGTYEQYF. The DNA of the CDR3 is TGTGCCAGCAGCCCCACAATGGGTACCTACGAGCAGTACTTC. Supplemented by reference TRBV11-2 and TRBJ2-7, the full variable domain reads EAGVAQSPRYKIIEKRQSVAFWCNPISGHATLYWYQQILGQGPKLLIQFQNNGVVDDSQLPKDRFSAERLKGVDSTLKIQPAKLEDSAVYLCASSPTMGTYEQYFGPGTRLTVT.

The chain links TRBV24-1 to TRBJ1-5; D is ambiguous. The CDR3 consists of 15 residues. Germline-derived CDR1 and CDR2 are KGHDR and SFDVKD. Trimming cost V 8 bases and J 1 base, with 14 bases left between them. In DNA form, the CDR3 reads TGTGCCACCATTATGGGCAGTCGGAGCAATCAGCCCCAGCATTTT. It encodes CATIMGSRSNQPQHF.

The chain employs TRBV7-8 and TRBJ1-3, with a possible D match to TRBD1 (6 bases). V was pared by 2 bases and J by 2 bases, with 10 bases between. Germline V gene data show CDR1 as SGHVS and CDR2 as FQNEAQ. The CDR3 has 15 residues. The CDR3 reads CASSLLRTAGNTIYF. Written as DNA, the CDR3 is TGTGCCAGCAGCTTACTTAGGACAGCTGGAAACACCATATATTTT.

This chain connects TRBV18 to TRBJ1-1; the match to TRBD1 covers 10 bases. The CDR3 has 12 amino acids. V lost 6 bases, J lost 9 bases, and 4 bases stayed unmatched. CDR1 and CDR2 from the germline V gene are KGHSH and LQKENI. CDR3 protein: CASSRGQGKAFF. The CDR3 DNA is TGTGCCAGCTCCCGGGGACAGGGGAAAGCTTTCTTT.

The V gene is TRBV20-1, the J gene TRBJ1-1, with D possibly being TRBD1 (6 bases). The V and J ends lost 3 bases and 0 bases respectively, with 11 bases between them. The CDR3 runs 14 residues. Germline values: CDR1 DFQATT, CDR2 SNEGSKA (reference sequence). CDR3 nucleotides: TGCAGTGCTAGCCAGGGGATGATGAACACTGAAGCTTTCTTT. Amino acids: CSASQGMMNTEAFF.